This TCR beta chain was observed in a study of siplizumab effects on memory and regulatory T cells. Per sample, 90,000 to 100,000 TCR templates were assayed. TCRdb keeps only in-frame clones here, not all; method: immunoSEQ multiplex PCR. The table records some 52,000 clones, 95% to 98% of them present only once. Findings and limits, study-wide: Memory cells seemed less diverse than naive T cells, which also seemed major contributors to the alloresponse.

With regard to this clone: Its antigen is undetermined.

V shed 5 bases and J shed 2 bases, with 16 bases lying between them. The CDR3 is 15 residues long. Germline V lookup: CDR1 MNHNS, CDR2 SASEGT. Sequenced input: naive CD4+ T cells sorted from blood. The sequence derives from a human donor in good health. V usage is TRBV6-1 and J usage is TRBJ2-7; D might be TRBD1 (6 bases). The CDR3 is CASSPQGRGTYEQYF. DNA of the CDR3: TGTGCCAGCAGTCCACAGGGAAGGGGGACCTACGAGCAGTACTTC.